This TCR beta chain was found in a study of T cell repertoires in cytomegalovirus infection. Study details: Newly reported HLA-C-restricted and thoroughly characterized HLA-B-restricted CMV epitopes were employed. Study outcomes and limitations: CMV-specific TCR beta clonotypes restricted by HLA-C were the ones dominating the ex vivo response. Totalled public TCR beta family frequency picked out people who carried CMV plus the relevant HLA.

TCRdb independently ran MiXCR on the reads; one entry per CDR3 protein. The table has roughly 200,000 distinct CDR3 sequences, roughly 34% seen once; the top ten hold roughly three fifths. This clonotype was detected a few times. The antigen remains undetermined. The clonotype comes from a human donor in good health (CMV status not recorded). Some clones in this sample may be carry-over from other donors' samples. Source: CD8+ T cells from cultured PBMCs, taken from culture after CMV antigen stimulation.

The CDR3 loop reads CASKLRGGHETQYF. CDR3 DNA: TGTGCCAGCAAGTTGCGGGGGGGCCACGAGACCCAGTACTTC. The rearrangement links TRBV27 to TRBJ2-5; 9 bases line up with TRBD2. From germline, CDR1 is MNHEY and CDR2 SMNVEV (reference sequence). The CDR3 spans 14 residues. V lost 7 bases, J lost 5 bases, and 8 bases stayed unmatched.